This T cell receptor beta chain was retrieved from a study of blood T cell repertoires in COVID-19 (dated by TCRdb to 2020 to 2022). Background for the entire study: The collaborator samples originated in the United States, Italy and Spain and spanned the acute and convalescent phases of COVID-19. The material from the prospective study consisted of cDNA or gDNA derived from T cells, B-cell-depleted T cells, or PBMCs. The dataset comprised deeply sampled blood TCRbeta repertoires from subjects exposed to, actively infected with, or recovered from COVID-19. The repertoires were released in a freely available public database meant as a resource for research on the immune response to SARS-CoV-2. The samples were drawn from the first 160 participants of the ongoing ImmuneRACE study and from 950 to 1,500 subjects provided by 6 global collaborators. Nearly every sample came with metadata listing a de-identified subject ID, COVID-19 status, age in years and sex. Where available, HLA class I and class II types were taken from metadata supplied by the sample provider and were not determined by assay-based typing.

Each collaborating institution followed its own protocols to collect whole blood in K2EDTA tubes. For TCRbeta analysis, collaborators shipped samples as frozen whole blood, isolated PBMCs, or DNA extracted from either of those sample types. TCRbeta CDR3 regions were amplified from genomic DNA by means of the immunoSEQ Assay, a bias-controlled multiplex PCR. As for how the authors treated the data: Nucleated cell counts per sample were estimated from amplification of reference gene primers within the assay. To quantify the absolute abundance of each unique TCRbeta CDR3 rearrangement, sequence reads were collapsed and filtered. For each sample, productive Simpson clonality was calculated as the square root of Simpson's diversity index over productive rearrangements. The source is immuneACCESS, and TCRdb retained only in-frame sequences with V and J called. Part of the clones is not carried over; for the studies checked, unresolved V genes explain less than half of this, and the remainder is unexplained. The V and J calls and clone size are taken from that table; D and trimming were inferred from the DNA. Within this sample are under 75,000 clones, with roughly 87% of them counted one time only. Roughly 3.9% of the sample is in the top ten clones.

After removal of 7 bases from V and 0 bases from J, the junction retains 3 bases not matched to a gene. From the cysteine up to the phenylalanine, the CDR3 has a length of 14 residues. Kept here is only the CDR3 DNA, which spans 42 bases and is read in frame from base 1. The CDR1 and CDR2 encoded by the germline V gene are MNHEY and SVGAGI. Beyond this particular receptor, the publication reports: How much clinical and demographic metadata was included differed by source and by participant, and the metadata was provided uncurated.

A few counts support this clone. This clone's antigen is unknown. The record has no base qualities; no much larger clone is one base away. This chain is built from TRBV6-5 and TRBJ1-3; TRBD1 lines up with 7 middle nucleotides. This receptor was taken from a man aged 50 to 59 with active COVID-19. The sample comprised peripheral blood. At the DNA level, the sequence is TGTGCCAGCAACGCAGGGGGCTCTGGAAACACCATATATTTT. The encoded protein is CASNAGGSGNTIYF.